This TCR beta chain was recorded in a study of metastatic and nonmetastatic thyroid tumors. None of the patients had undergone any treatment ahead of thyroid surgery. CDR1 and CDR2 from the germline V gene are SGHAT and FQNNGV. The V gene lost 0 bases and the J gene lost 4 bases, with 12 bases spanning the gap. The CDR3 is made up of 15 amino acids. TCRdb ran MiXCR on the PCR reads. The sample has roughly 20,000 clones; about 20% are singletons. Sequenced sample: tumor tissue. This TCR derives from a male donor with papillary thyroid cancer or a benign thyroid nodule (not recorded which). Some clones in this sample may be carry-over from other donors' samples. The chain is built from TRBV11-2 and TRBJ1-2, with D maybe TRBD1 (5 bases). As DNA, the CDR3 is TGTGCCAGCAGCTTAGATCAGGGAGGGCTCTATGGCTACACCTTC. This encodes CASSLDQGGLYGYTF.